This T cell receptor beta chain was identified in a study of T cells in Graves' hyperthyroidism and ophthalmopathy. The CDR3 regions of TCR beta were amplified from RNA transcripts. During a first-round RT-PCR of the TCR CDR3, the HTBI primer set was used. TCRdb itself ran the multiplex PCR reads through MiXCR, one entry per CDR3 protein. The repertoire holds about 420,000 distinct CDR3 sequences, with 15% to 17% as singletons. Diagnoses rested on clinical symptoms, serum thyroxine and TRAb, thyroid ultrasound and orbital computed tomography. This clonotype was obtained from a woman younger than 35 with Graves' hyperthyroidism. Sequenced input: blood.

The CDR3 DNA sequence: TGTGCCACCAGGGAAACCCCGGGACAGAATTTGAATGAGCAGTTCTTC. Its protein product is CATRETPGQNLNEQFF. The chain carries TRBV15 and TRBJ2-1, with 7 bases fitting TRBD1. This CDR3 is built from 16 residues. From germline, CDR1 is LNHNV and CDR2 YYDKDF (reference sequence). Trimming cost V 6 bases and J 7 bases; bases outside gene matches: 15.